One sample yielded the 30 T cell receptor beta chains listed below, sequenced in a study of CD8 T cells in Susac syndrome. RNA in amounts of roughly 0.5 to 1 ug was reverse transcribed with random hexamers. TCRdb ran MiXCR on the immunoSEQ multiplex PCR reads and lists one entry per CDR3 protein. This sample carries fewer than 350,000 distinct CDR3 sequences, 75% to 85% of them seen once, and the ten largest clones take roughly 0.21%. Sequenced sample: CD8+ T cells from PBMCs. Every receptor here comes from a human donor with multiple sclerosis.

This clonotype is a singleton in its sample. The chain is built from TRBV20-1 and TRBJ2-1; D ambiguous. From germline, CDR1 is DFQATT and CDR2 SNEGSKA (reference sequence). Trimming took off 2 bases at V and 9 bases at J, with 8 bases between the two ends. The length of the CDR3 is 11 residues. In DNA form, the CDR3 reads TGCAGTGCTAGACCCTCTGGTGAGCAGTTCTTC. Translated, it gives CSARPSGEQFF.

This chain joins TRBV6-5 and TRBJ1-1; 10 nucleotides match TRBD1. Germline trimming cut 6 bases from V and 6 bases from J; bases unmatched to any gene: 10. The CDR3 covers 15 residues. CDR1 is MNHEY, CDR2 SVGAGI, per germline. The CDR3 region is CASRSPGTGVPEAFF. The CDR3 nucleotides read TGTGCCAGCAGGTCCCCCGGGACAGGGGTCCCTGAAGCTTTCTTT.

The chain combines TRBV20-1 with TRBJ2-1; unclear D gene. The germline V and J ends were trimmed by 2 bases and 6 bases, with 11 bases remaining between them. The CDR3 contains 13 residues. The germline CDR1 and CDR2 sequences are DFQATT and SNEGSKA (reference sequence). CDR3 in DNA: TGCAGTGCTAGAAAATCCGAACGCAATGAGCAGTTCTTC. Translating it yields CSARKSERNEQFF.

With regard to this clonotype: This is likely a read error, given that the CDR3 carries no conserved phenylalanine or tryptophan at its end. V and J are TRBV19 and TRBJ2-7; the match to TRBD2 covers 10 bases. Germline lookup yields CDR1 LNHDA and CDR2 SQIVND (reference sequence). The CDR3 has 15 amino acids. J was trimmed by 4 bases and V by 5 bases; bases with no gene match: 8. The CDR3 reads CASSVGGLADYEQYL. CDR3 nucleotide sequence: TGTGCCAGTAGTGTCGGAGGACTAGCGGATTACGAGCAGTACCTC.

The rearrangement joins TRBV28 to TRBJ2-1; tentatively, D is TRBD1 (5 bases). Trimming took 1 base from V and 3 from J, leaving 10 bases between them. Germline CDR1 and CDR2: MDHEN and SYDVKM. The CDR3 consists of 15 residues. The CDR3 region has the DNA TGTGCCAGCAGTTTATTTGAGGACAACTACAATGAGCAGTTCTTC. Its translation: CASSLFEDNYNEQFF.

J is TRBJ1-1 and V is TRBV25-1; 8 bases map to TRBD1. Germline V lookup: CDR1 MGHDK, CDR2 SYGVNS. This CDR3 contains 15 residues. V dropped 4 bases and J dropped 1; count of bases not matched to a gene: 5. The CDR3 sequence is CASSARGLGNTEAFF. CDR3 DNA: TGTGCCAGCAGTGCCAGGGGGCTAGGGAACACTGAAGCTTTCTTT.

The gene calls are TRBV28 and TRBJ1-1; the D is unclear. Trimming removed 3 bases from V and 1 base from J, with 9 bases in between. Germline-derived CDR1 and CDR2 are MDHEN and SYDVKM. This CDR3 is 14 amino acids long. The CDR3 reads CASSFGRRNTEAFF. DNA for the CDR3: TGTGCCAGCAGTTTTGGTAGGAGGAACACTGAAGCTTTCTTT. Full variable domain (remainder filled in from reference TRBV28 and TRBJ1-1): DVKVTQSSRYLVKRTGEKVFLECVQDMDHENMFWYRQDPGLGLRLIYFSYDVKMKEKGDIPEGYSVSREKKERFSLILESASTNQTSMYLCASSFGRRNTEAFFGQGTRLTVV.

For the CDR3, the DNA is TGTGCCAGCAGCCCCGAACCGGAGAGCCTTAGGAAAGGGGCCAACGTCCTGACTTTC. As protein: CASSPEPESLRKGANVLTF. The V and J genes are TRBV28 and TRBJ2-6; no reliable D call. Germline values: CDR1 MDHEN, CDR2 SYDVKM. There are 19 residues in the CDR3. Trimming pared 6 bases from V and 4 bases from J, leaving 25 bases between.

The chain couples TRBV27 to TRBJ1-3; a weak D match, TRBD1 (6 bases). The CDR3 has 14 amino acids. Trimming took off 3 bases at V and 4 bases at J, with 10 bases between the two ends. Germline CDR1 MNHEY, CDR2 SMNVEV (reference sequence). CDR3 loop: CASSFLGAGNTIYF. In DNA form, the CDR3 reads TGTGCCAGCAGTTTTTTGGGGGCCGGAAACACCATATATTTT.

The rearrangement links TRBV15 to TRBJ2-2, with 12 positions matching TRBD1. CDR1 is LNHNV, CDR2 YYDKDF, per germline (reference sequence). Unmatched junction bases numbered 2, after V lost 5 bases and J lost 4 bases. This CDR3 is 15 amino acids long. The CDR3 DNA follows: TGTGCCACCAGCGGGGACAGGGGGCTCACCGGGGAGCTGTTTTTT. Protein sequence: CATSGDRGLTGELFF. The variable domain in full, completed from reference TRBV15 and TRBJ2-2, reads DAMVIQNPRYQVTQFGKPVTLSCSQTLNHNVMYWYQQKSSQAPKLLFHYYDKDFNNEADTPDNFQSRRPNTSFCFLDIRSPGLGDTAMYLCATSGDRGLTGELFFGEGSRLTVL.

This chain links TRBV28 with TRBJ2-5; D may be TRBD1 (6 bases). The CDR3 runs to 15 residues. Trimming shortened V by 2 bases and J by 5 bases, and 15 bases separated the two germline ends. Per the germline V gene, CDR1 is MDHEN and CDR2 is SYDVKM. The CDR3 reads CASSLGSGTMETQYF. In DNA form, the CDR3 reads TGTGCCAGCAGTTTAGGCTCCGGGACAATGGAGACCCAGTACTTC.

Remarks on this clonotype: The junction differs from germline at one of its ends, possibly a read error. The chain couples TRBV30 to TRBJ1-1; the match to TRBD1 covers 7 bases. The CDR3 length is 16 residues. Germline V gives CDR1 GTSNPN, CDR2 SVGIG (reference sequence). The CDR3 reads CAWSVDGTEKNAEAFF. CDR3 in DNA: TGTGCCTGGAGTGTAGATGGGACAGAGAAGAACGCTGAAGCTTTCTTT. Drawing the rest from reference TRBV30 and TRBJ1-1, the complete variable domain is SQTIHQWPATLVQPVGSPLSLECTVEGTSNPNLYWYRQAAGRGLQLLFYSVGIGQISSEVPQNLSASRPQDRQFILSSKKLLLSDSGFYLCAWSVDGTEKNAEAFFGQGTRLTVV.

CDR3: CASSLNSGEYEQYF. In DNA form, the CDR3 reads TGCGCCAGCAGCTTGAATAGCGGGGAGTACGAGCAGTACTTC. The chain recombines TRBV5-1 with TRBJ2-7; TRBD2 agrees at 8 bases. The CDR3 runs 14 residues. Germline trimming cut 1 base from V and 4 bases from J; bases unmatched to any gene: 4. Germline CDR1 is SGHRS and CDR2 is YFSETQ.

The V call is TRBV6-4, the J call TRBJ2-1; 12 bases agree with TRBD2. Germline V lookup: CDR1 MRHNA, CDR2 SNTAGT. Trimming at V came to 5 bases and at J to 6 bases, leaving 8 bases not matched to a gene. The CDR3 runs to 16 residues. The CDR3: CASSPRLAGASNEQFF. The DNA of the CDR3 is TGTGCCAGCAGTCCAAGACTAGCGGGAGCCAGCAATGAGCAGTTCTTC.

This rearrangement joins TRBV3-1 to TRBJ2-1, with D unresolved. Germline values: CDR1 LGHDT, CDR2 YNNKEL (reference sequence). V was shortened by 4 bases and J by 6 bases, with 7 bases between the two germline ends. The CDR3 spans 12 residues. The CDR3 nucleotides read TGTGCCAGCAGCCCATCCCCCAATGAGCAGTTCTTC. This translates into CASSPSPNEQFF.

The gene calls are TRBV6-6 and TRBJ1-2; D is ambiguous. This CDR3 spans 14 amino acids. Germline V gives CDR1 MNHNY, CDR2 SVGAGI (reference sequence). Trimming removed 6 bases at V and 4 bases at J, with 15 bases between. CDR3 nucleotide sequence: TGTGCCAGCAGCCCCGGGAGGTCTGGCTATGGCTACACCTTC. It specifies CASSPGRSGYGYTF.

This CDR3 reads CATSRGGATEAFF. The CDR3 DNA is TGTGCCACCTCGCGGGGGGGGGCCACTGAAGCTTTCTTT. This chain joins TRBV12-3 or TRBV12-4 and TRBJ1-1, with D perhaps matching TRBD1 (6 bases). The CDR3 contains 13 residues. Trimming cost V 10 bases and J 4 bases, with 16 bases left between them.

Here the CDR3 DNA reads TGTGCCAGCAGCTTAAAGGGCTACAGGGTCACTGAAGCTTTCTTT. Its translation: CASSLKGYRVTEAFF. The V call is TRBV28, the J call TRBJ1-1, with D possibly TRBD1 on 6 matching bases. The V gene lost 6 bases and the J gene lost 4 bases, with 18 bases spanning the gap. CDR3 size: 15 residues. Germline V gene data show CDR1 as MDHEN and CDR2 as SYDVKM.

In nucleotides, the CDR3 is TGTGCCAGTAGTCCATGGACAGTCCAAGAGACCCAGTACTTC. Translated, it gives CASSPWTVQETQYF. The V gene is TRBV19, the J gene TRBJ2-5; tentative D call: TRBD1 (6 bases). Germline V gene lookup returns CDR1 LNHDA and CDR2 SQIVND (reference sequence). Trimming took 5 bases from V and 1 from J, leaving 11 bases between them. The CDR3 extends over 14 amino acids.

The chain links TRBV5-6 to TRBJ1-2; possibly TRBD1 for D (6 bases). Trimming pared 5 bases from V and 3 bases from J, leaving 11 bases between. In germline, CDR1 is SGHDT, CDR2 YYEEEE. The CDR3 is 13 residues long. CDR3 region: CASRDQGHYGYTF. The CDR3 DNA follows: TGTGCCAGCAGGGATCAGGGGCACTATGGCTACACCTTC.

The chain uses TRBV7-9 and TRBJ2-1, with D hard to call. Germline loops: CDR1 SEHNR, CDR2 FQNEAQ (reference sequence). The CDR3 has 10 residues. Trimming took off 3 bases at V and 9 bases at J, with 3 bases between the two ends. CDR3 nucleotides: TGTGCCAGCAGCTTGTTTGAGCAGTTCTTC. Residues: CASSLFEQFF.

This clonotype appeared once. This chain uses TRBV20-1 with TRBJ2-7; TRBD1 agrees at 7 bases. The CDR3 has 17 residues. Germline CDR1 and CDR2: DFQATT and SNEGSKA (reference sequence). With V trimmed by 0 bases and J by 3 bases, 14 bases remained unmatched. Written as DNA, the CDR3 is TGCAGTGCTAGAGATCCTAGGGGGCAACAACTGATCTACGAGCAGTACTTC. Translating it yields CSARDPRGQQLIYEQYF.

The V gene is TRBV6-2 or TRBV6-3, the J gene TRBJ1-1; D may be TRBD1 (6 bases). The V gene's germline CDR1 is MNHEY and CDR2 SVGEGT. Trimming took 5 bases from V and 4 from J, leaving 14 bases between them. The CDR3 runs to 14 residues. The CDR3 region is CASSEVGGVTEAFF. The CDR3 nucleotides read TGTGCCAGCAGTGAAGTCGGGGGCGTCACTGAAGCTTTCTTT.

DNA for the CDR3: TGCAGCGTCGGGGAGGGACAGCCCTACGAGCAGTACTTC. This translates into CSVGEGQPYEQYF. V and J are TRBV29-1 and TRBJ2-7; D is tentatively TRBD1 or TRBD2 (7 bases each). The CDR3 sequence is 13 residues long. CDR1 and CDR2 from the germline V gene are SQVTM and ANQGSEA. Trimming took off 6 bases at V and 2 bases at J, with 14 bases between the two ends.

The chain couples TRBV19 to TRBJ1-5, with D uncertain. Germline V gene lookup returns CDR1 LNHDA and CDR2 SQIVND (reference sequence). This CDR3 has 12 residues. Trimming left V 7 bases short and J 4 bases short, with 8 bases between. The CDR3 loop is CASTPGNQPQHF. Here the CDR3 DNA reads TGTGCCAGTACCCCGGGAAATCAGCCCCAGCATTTT.

Written as DNA, the CDR3 is TGTGCCAGCAGCCCCGGGACTAGCGGAGATACGCAGTATTTT. This translates into CASSPGTSGDTQYF. The chain carries TRBV3-1 and TRBJ2-3; the match to TRBD2 covers 11 bases. V shed 4 bases, J shed 5 bases, and the junction held 2 bases outside the gene matches. Germline CDR1 reads LGHDT; CDR2 reads YNNKEL (reference sequence). The CDR3 totals 14 residues.

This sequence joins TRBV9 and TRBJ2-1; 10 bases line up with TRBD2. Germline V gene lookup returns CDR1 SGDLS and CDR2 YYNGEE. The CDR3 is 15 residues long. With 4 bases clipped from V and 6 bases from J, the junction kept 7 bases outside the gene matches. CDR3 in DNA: TGTGCCAGCAGCCCTCTAGCGGGGGACCTCAATGAGCAGTTCTTC. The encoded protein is CASSPLAGDLNEQFF.

The CDR3 region has the DNA TGTGCCAGCAGTTACGATAGACTAGCGGCAGAGACCCAGTACTTC. Amino acid sequence: CASSYDRLAAETQYF. V usage is TRBV6-2 or TRBV6-3 and J usage is TRBJ2-5, with 9 bases identical to TRBD2. CDR3 size: 15 residues. The V segment lost 2 bases and the J segment 4 bases; nucleotides outside the gene matches: 5. Germline V gene sequence: CDR1 MNHEY, CDR2 SVGEGT.

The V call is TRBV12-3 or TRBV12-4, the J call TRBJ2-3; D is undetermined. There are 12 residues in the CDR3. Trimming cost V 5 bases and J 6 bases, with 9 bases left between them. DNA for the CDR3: TGTGCCAGCAGTAGGACCCGGGATACGCAGTATTTT. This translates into CASSRTRDTQYF.

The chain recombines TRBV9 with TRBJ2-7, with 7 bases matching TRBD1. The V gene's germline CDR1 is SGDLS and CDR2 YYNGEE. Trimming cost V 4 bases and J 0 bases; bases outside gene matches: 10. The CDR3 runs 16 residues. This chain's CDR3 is CASSPRTGLSSYEQYF. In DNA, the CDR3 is TGTGCCAGCAGCCCCCGGACAGGCCTCAGCTCCTACGAGCAGTACTTC. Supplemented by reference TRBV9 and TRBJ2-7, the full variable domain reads DSGVTQTPKHLITATGQRVTLRCSPRSGDLSVYWYQQSLDQGLQFLIQYYNGEERAKGNILERFSAQQFPDLHSELNLSSLELGDSALYFCASSPRTGLSSYEQYFGPGTRLTVT.